These T cell receptor beta chains were read from a single sample in a study of blood T cell repertoires in COVID-19. The data were produced by immunoSEQ multiplex PCR, yet TCRdb's version contains in-frame clones alone and is incomplete. The sample shows some 270,000 clones, 75% to 85% of them seen only once. The sample was PBMCs or T cells enriched from blood (not recorded which). The origin of the receptors is a woman aged 45-60 years with acute COVID-19. Each CDR3 is given with its conserved first and last residue. D genes are given only for firm matches. A row's size may be missing; if present it is once, few, many or a size class.

D | J | V | length | size | CDR3 | DNA
TRBD2 | TRBJ2-2 | TRBV5-1 | 17 | . | CASSFGLAGSNTGELFF | TGCGCCAGCAGCTTCGGACTAGCGGGGTCGAACACCGGGGAGCTGTTTTTT
TRBD2 | TRBJ2-2 | TRBV18 | 18 | . | CASSPGLAEAVNTGELFF | TGTGCCAGCTCACCCGGACTAGCGGAAGCTGTTAACACCGGGGAGCTGTTTTTT
. | TRBJ1-1 | TRBV7-8 | 14 | . | CASKEGVMNTEAFF | TGTGCCAGCAAAGAGGGCGTCATGAACACTGAAGCTTTCTTT
TRBD1 | TRBJ1-2 | TRBV7-8 | 17 | . | CASSLAGTAIKNYGYTF | TGTGCCAGCAGCTTAGCCGGGACAGCGATTAAAAACTATGGCTACACCTTC
. | TRBJ2-2 | TRBV7-8 | 15 | . | CASNKAGTYTGELFF | TGTGCCAGCAACAAGGCGGGGACCTACACCGGGGAGCTGTTTTTT
. | TRBJ2-5 | TRBV12-5 | 14 | . | CASGARESKETQYF | TGTGCTAGTGGTGCCCGTGAGTCCAAAGAGACCCAGTACTTC
. | TRBJ2-2 | TRBV2 | 15 | . | CASSNYFPNTGELFF | TGTGCCAGCAGTAACTACTTCCCGAACACCGGGGAGCTGTTTTTT
. | TRBJ1-1 | TRBV5-4 | 15 | . | CASSPGARPNTEAFF | TGTGCCAGCAGCCCTGGGGCGCGCCCGAACACTGAAGCTTTCTTT
TRBD2 | TRBJ2-2 | TRBV7-2 | 16 | . | CASRFIAGGPPGELFF | TGTGCCAGCAGGTTTATAGCGGGGGGGCCGCCCGGGGAGCTGTTTTTT
. | TRBJ2-3 | TRBV11-2 | 12 | few | CASSRSTDTQYF | TGTGCCAGCAGCCGGTCAACAGATACGCAGTATTTT
. | TRBJ2-1 | TRBV24-1 | 14 | . | CATSGNTGSAEQFF | TGTGCCACCAGTGGCAACACAGGGTCGGCTGAGCAGTTCTTC
TRBD2 | TRBJ2-1 | TRBV7-3 | 15 | . | CASSLSTSAYNEQFF | TGTGCCAGCAGCTTGTCGACTAGCGCTTACAATGAGCAGTTCTTC
. | TRBJ1-5 | TRBV19 | 16 | . | CASTLRGGGGNQPQHF | TGTGCCAGCACCCTTCGGGGAGGTGGTGGCAATCAGCCCCAGCATTTT
. | TRBJ2-7 | TRBV2 | 11 | . | CASSPQYEQYF | TGTGCCAGCAGTCCCCAGTACGAGCAGTACTTC
TRBD1 | TRBJ1-1 | TRBV2 | 17 | . | CASSGKPLGQGAKGAFF | TGTGCCAGCAGTGGAAAACCCTTAGGACAGGGGGCGAAAGGAGCTTTCTTT
. | TRBJ2-2 | TRBV7-2 | 14 | . | CASSLTGSTGELFF | TGTGCCAGCAGCTTGACGGGGAGCACCGGGGAGCTGTTTTTT
TRBD1 | TRBJ1-5 | TRBV7-2 | 15 | once | CASSIGTGLKQPQHF | TGTGCCAGCAGCATAGGGACAGGGCTTAAGCAGCCCCAGCATTTT
. | TRBJ1-2 | TRBV6-1 | 15 | . | CASSEFEGGGYGYTF | TGTGCCAGCAGTGAATTTGAAGGGGGGGGCTATGGCTACACCTTC
TRBD1 | TRBJ1-1 | TRBV6-5 | 16 | . | CASSSGQVISNTEAFF | TGTGCCAGCAGTTCGGGACAGGTCATTTCGAACACTGAAGCTTTCTTT
. | TRBJ1-1 | TRBV7-9 | 15 | . | CASSLAWPLNTEAFF | TGTGCCAGCAGCTTAGCGTGGCCTCTGAACACTGAAGCTTTCTTT
. | TRBJ1-5 | TRBV7-2 | 18 | . | CASSAHYGWPGVSRPQHF | TGTGCCAGCAGCGCCCATTATGGTTGGCCAGGGGTTTCGAGGCCCCAGCATTTT
. | TRBJ1-1 | TRBV12-3/TRBV12-4 | 13 | . | CASGRAWNTEAFF | TGTGCCAGCGGGCGGGCTTGGAACACTGAAGCTTTCTTT
TRBD2 | TRBJ2-7 | TRBV5-1 | 15 | . | CASSFERGGPYEQYF | TGCGCCAGCAGCTTCGAGCGGGGGGGCCCCTACGAGCAGTACTTC
. | TRBJ1-1 | TRBV19 | 14 | . | CASSPQILNTEAFF | TGTGCCAGTAGCCCACAGATTCTGAACACTGAAGCTTTCTTT
. | TRBJ2-3 | TRBV11-2 | 13 | . | CASTRTTTDTQYF | TGTGCCAGCACTCGGACTACCACAGATACGCAGTATTTT
. | TRBJ1-3 | TRBV27 | 16 | . | CASSTLRGAYGNTIYF | TGTGCCAGCAGTACCCTCCGGGGGGCCTATGGAAACACCATATATTTT
TRBD1 | TRBJ1-3 | TRBV29-1 | 13 | . | CSVGQGASSAIYF | TGCAGCGTTGGACAGGGGGCGAGTTCTGCCATATATTTT
TRBD1 | TRBJ2-7 | TRBV6-1 | 16 | once | CASSEPGDRSSYEQYF | TGTGCCAGCAGTGAGCCGGGGGACAGGTCCTCCTACGAGCAGTACTTC
. | TRBJ2-7 | TRBV6-2/TRBV6-3 | 13 | . | CASSYEAPHEQYF | TGTGCCAGCAGTTACGAGGCTCCTCACGAGCAGTACTTC
. | TRBJ2-2 | TRBV12-3/TRBV12-4 | 12 | . | CASSFSVGELFF | TGTGCCAGCAGTTTCTCTGTCGGGGAGCTGTTTTTT
. | TRBJ1-1 | TRBV7-2 | 15 | once | CASSLLGVMNTEAFF | TGTGCCAGCAGCTTATTAGGGGTTATGAACACTGAAGCTTTCTTT
TRBD1 | TRBJ2-2 | TRBV11-2 | 16 | . | CASSPGTGRLTGELFF | TGTGCCAGCAGCCCCGGGACAGGCCGACTTACCGGGGAGCTGTTTTTT
TRBD2 | TRBJ2-2 | TRBV4-1 | 17 | . | CASSQGTSGGRTGELFF | TGCGCCAGCAGCCAAGGGACTAGCGGGGGGAGGACCGGGGAGCTGTTTTTT